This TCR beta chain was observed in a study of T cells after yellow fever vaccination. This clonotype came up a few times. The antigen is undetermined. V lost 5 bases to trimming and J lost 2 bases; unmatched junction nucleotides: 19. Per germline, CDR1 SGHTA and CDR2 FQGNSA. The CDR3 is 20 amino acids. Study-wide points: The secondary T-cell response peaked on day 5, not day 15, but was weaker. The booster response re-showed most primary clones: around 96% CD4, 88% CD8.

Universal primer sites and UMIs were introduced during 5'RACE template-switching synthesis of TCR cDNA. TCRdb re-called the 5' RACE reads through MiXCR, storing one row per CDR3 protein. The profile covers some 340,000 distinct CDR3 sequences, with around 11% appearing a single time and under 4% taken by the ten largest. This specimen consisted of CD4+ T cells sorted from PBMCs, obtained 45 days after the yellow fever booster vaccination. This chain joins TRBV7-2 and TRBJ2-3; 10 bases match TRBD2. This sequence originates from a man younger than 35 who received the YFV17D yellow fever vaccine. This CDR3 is CASSARFGILAGAFTDTQYF. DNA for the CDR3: TGTGCCAGCAGCGCCCGTTTCGGAATTCTAGCGGGGGCCTTCACAGATACGCAGTATTTT.